This T cell receptor beta chain was sequenced in a study of blood T cells in healthy people across ages. The V gene lost 2 bases and the J gene lost 8 bases, with 8 bases spanning the gap. This CDR3 region has 12 residues. From germline, CDR1 is SGDLS and CDR2 YYNGEE. Next came a second PCR, run for roughly 7 to 12 cycles, which used a sample-barcoded 5' primer along with a J-beta primer mix. MiXCR was run by TCRdb on the 5' RACE reads, yielding one entry per CDR3 protein. The sample contains about 1,500,000 distinct CDR3 sequences, approximately 42% of which appear only once. This receptor was obtained from a woman in her late teens or twenties in good health. V is TRBV9 and J is TRBJ2-1, with D unresolved. The sample was blood. CDR3 bases: TGTGCCAGCAGCGTTGGTAGGGATGAGCAGTTCTTC. Translating it yields CASSVGRDEQFF.